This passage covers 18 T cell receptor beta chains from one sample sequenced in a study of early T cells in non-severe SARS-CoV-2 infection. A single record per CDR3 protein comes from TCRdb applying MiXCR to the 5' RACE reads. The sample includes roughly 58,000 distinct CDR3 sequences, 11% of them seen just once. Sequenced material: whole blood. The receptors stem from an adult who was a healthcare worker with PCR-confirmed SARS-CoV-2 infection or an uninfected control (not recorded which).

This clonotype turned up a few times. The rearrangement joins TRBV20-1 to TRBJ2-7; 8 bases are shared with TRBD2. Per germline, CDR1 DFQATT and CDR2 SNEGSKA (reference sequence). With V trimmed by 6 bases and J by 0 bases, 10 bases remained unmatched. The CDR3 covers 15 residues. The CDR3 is CSATPGGGLSYEQYF. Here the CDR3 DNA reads TGCAGTGCCACACCCGGCGGGGGGCTCTCCTACGAGCAGTACTTC.

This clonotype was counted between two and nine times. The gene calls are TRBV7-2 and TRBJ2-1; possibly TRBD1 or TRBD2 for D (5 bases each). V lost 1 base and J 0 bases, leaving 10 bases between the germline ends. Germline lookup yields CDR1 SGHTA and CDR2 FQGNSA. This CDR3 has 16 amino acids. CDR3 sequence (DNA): TGTGCCAGCAGCTTAGGAGGGACGGGCTCCTACAATGAGCAGTTCTTC. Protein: CASSLGGTGSYNEQFF.

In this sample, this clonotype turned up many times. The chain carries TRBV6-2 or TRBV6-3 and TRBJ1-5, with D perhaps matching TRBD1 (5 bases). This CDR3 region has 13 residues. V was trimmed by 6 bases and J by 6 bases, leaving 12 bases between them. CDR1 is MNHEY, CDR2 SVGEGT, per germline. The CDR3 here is CASRGGFAQPQHF. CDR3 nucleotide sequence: TGTGCCAGCAGGGGGGGGTTTGCTCAGCCCCAGCATTTT.

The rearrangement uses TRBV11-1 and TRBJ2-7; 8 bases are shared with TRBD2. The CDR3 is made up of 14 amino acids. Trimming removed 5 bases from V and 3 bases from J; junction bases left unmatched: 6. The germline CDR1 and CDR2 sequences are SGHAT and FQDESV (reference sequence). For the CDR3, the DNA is TGTGCCAGCAGCCAAAGCGGGAGAGGCTACGAGCAGTACTTC. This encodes CASSQSGRGYEQYF.

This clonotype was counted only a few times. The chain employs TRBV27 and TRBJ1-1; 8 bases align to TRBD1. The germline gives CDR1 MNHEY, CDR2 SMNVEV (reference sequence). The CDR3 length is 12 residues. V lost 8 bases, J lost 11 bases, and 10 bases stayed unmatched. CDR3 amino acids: CASRGQEAQAFF. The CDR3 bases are TGTGCCAGCCGGGGACAGGAGGCGCAGGCTTTCTTT.

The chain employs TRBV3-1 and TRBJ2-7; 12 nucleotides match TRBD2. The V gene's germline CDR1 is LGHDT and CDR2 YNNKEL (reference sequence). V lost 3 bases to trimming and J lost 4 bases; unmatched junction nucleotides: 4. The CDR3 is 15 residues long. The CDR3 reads CASSHRGLAGYEQYF. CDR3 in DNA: TGTGCCAGCAGCCACCGAGGACTAGCGGGGTACGAGCAGTACTTC.

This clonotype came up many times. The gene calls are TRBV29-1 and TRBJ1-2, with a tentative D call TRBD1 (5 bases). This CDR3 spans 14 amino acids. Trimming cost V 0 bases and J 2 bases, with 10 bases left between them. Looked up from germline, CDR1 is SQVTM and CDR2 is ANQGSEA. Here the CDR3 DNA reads TGCAGCGTTGAAGAAGGGGTGATGAACTATGGCTACACCTTC. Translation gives CSVEEGVMNYGYTF.

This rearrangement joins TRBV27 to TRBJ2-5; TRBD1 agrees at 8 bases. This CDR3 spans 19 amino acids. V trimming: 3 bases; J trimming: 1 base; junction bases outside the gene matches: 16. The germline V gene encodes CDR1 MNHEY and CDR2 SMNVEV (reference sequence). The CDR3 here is CASSLSGTGRWTIQETQYF. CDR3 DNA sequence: TGTGCCAGCAGTTTGTCCGGGACAGGAAGGTGGACCATCCAAGAGACCCAGTACTTC.

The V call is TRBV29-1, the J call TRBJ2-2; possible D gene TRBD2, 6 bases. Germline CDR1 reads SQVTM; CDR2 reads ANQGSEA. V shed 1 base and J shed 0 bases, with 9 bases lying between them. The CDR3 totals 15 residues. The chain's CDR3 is CSVEVGGANTGELFF. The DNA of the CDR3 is TGCAGCGTTGAAGTTGGAGGGGCGAACACCGGGGAGCTGTTTTTT.

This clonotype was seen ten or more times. The CDR3 protein is CSAQDGSSYNEQFF. In DNA, the CDR3 is TGCAGTGCACAAGACGGATCCTCCTACAATGAGCAGTTCTTC. J is TRBJ2-1 and V is TRBV20-1; D is undetermined. The germline V gene encodes CDR1 DFQATT and CDR2 SNEGSKA (reference sequence). This CDR3 region has 14 residues. The V gene lost 6 bases and the J gene lost 0 bases, with 12 bases spanning the gap.

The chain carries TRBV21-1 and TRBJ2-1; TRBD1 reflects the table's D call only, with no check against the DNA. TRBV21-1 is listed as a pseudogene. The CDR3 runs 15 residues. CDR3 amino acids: CASSKLGGSGNEQFF. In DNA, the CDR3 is TGTGCCAGCAGCAAATTGGGGGGCAGTGGCAATGAGCAGTTCTTC.

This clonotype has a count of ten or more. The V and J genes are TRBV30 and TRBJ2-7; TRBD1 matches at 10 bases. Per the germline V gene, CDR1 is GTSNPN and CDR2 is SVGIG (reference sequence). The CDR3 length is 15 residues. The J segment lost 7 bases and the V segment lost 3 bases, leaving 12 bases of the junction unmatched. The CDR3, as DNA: TGTGCCTGGAGCCTAAAGACAGGGGGCCAACGGGAGCAGTACTTC. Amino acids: CAWSLKTGGQREQYF.

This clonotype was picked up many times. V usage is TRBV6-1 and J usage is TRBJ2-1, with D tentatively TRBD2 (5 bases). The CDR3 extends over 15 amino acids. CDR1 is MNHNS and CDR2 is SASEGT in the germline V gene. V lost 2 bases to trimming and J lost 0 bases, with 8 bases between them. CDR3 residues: CASSELRASYNEQFF. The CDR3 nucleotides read TGTGCCAGCAGTGAACTGCGGGCCTCCTACAATGAGCAGTTCTTC.

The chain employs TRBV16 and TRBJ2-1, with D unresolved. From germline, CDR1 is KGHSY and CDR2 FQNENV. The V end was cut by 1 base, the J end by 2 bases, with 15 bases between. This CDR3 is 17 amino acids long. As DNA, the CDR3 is TGTGCCAGCAGCCAATTAATTTTGGGGAAGGCCTACAATGAGCAGTTCTTC. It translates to CASSQLILGKAYNEQFF.

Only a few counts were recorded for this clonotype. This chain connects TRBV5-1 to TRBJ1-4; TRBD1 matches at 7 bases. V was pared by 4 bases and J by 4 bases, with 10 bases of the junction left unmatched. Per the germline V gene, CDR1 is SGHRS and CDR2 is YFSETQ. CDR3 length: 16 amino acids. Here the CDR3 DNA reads TGCGCCAGCAGCGGCAGGGGGACTGGGGTTAATGAAAAACTGTTTTTT. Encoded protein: CASSGRGTGVNEKLFF.

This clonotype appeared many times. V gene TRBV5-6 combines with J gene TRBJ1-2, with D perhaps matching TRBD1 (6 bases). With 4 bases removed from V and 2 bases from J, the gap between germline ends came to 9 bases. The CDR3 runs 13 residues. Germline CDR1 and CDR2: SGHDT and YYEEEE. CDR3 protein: CASSRDRNYGYTF. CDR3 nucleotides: TGTGCCAGCAGCAGAGACAGGAACTATGGCTACACCTTC.

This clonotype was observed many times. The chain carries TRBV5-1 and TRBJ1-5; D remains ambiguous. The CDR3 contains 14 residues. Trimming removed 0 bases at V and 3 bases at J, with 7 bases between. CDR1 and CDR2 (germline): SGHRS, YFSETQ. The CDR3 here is CASSLDGTNQPQHF. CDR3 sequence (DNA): TGCGCCAGCAGCTTGGATGGCACCAATCAGCCCCAGCATTTT.

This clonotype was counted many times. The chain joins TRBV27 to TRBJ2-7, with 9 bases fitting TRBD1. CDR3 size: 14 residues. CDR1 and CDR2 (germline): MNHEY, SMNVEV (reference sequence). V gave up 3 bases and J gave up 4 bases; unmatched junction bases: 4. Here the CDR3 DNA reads TGTGCCAGCAGTTTCCGGGACAGGGTTTACGAGCAGTACTTC. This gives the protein CASSFRDRVYEQYF.